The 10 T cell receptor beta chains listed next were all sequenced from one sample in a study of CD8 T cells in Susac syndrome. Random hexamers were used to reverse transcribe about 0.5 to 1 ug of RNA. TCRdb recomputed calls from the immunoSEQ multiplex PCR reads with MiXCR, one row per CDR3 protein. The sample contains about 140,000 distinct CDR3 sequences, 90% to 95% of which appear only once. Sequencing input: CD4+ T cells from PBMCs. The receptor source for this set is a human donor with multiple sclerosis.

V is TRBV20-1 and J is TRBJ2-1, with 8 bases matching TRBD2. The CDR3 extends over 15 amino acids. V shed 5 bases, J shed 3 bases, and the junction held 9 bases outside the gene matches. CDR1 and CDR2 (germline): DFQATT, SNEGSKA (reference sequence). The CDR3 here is CSALRAGVFYNEQFF. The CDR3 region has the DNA TGCAGTGCTCTAAGAGCGGGAGTGTTCTACAATGAGCAGTTCTTC.

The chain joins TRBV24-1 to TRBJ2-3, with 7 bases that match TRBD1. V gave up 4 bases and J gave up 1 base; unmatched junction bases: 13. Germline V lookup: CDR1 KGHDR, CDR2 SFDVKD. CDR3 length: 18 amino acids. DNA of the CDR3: TGTGCCACCAGTGACCAACCCAAGGGGGCTTTACGCACAGATACGCAGTATTTT. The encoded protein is CATSDQPKGALRTDTQYF.

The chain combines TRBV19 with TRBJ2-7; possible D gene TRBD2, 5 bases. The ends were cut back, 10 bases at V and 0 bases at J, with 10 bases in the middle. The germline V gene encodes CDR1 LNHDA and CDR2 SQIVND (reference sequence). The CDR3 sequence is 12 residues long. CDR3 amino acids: CATLSASYEQYF. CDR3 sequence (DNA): TGTGCCACCCTTAGCGCCTCCTACGAGCAGTACTTC.

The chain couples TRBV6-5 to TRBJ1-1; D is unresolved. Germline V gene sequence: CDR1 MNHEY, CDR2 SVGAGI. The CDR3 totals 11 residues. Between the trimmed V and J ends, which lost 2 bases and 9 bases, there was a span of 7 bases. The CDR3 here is CASSYRQKAFF. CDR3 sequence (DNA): TGTGCCAGCAGTTACAGGCAGAAAGCTTTCTTT.

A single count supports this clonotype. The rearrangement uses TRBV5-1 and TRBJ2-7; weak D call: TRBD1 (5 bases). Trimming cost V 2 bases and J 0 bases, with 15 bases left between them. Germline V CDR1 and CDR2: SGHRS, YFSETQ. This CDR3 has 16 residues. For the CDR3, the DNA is TGCGCCAGCAGCTTTCCGGCAGGGCTCACCTCCTACGAGCAGTACTTC. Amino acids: CASSFPAGLTSYEQYF.

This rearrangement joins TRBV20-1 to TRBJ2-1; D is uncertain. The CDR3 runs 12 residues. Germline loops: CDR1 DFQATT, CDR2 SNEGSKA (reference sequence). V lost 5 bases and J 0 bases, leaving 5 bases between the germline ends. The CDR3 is CSASFSYNEQFF. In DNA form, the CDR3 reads TGCAGTGCTTCATTCTCCTACAATGAGCAGTTCTTC.

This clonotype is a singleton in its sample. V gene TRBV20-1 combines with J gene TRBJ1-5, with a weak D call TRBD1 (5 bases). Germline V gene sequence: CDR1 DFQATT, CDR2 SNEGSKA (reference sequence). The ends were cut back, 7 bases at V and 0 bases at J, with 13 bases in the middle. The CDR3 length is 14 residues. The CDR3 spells CSGSRDSSNQPQHF. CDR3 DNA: TGCAGTGGCAGCAGGGATAGTAGCAATCAGCCCCAGCATTTT.

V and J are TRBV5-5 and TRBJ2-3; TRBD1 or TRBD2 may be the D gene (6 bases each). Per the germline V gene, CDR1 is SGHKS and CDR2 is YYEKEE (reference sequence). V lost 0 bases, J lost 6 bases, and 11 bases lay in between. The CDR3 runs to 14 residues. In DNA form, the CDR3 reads TGTGCCAGCAGCTTGGAGGGGGACTGGGATACGCAGTATTTT. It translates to CASSLEGDWDTQYF.

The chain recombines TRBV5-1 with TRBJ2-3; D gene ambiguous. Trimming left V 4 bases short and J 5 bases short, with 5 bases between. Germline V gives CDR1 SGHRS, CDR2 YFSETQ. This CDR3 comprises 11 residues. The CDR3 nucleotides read TGCGCCAGCAGCCAAAAAGATACGCAGTATTTT. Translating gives CASSQKDTQYF.

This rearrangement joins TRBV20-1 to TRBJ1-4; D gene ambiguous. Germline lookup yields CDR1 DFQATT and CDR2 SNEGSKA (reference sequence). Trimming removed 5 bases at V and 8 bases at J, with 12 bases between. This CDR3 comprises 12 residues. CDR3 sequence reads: CSAVRAGEKLFF. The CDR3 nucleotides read TGCAGTGCTGTAAGGGCCGGGGAAAAACTGTTTTTT.